One and the same sample provided the 13 T cell receptor beta chains below, sequenced in a study of blood T cells in healthy people across ages. With a J-beta primer mix and a sample-barcoded 5' primer, a second PCR ran 7 to 11 cycles. TCRdb reprocessed the 5' RACE reads with MiXCR, giving one entry per CDR3 protein. The data contain 2 million or so distinct CDR3 sequences, roughly 49% of them seen just once; the ten biggest clones take up roughly 2%. The sample comprised blood. The receptor source for this set is a woman in her thirties or forties in good health.

The chain employs TRBV20-1 and TRBJ2-5; TRBD1 matches at 7 bases. The CDR3 is made up of 17 amino acids. The V gene's germline CDR1 is DFQATT and CDR2 SNEGSKA (reference sequence). The trim removed 5 bases at V and 2 bases at J, leaving 17 bases unmatched. In DNA, the CDR3 is TGCAGTGCTTTTGGTAGGGAAGGGGGCCGTTATCAAGAGACCCAGTACTTC. Its translation: CSAFGREGGRYQETQYF.

This clonotype was detected a few times. The chain couples TRBV28 to TRBJ2-1, with D perhaps TRBD2 (6 bases). V was cut by 7 bases and J by 4 bases, with 17 bases left in between. This CDR3 spans 15 amino acids. CDR1 is MDHEN, CDR2 SYDVKM, per germline. In DNA form, the CDR3 reads TGTGCCAGCACCTTGATGGGCGGGGCATACAATGAGCAGTTCTTC. It translates to CASTLMGGAYNEQFF.

The chain couples TRBV15 to TRBJ2-5, with TRBD1 identical over 7 bases. CDR3 size: 15 residues. From germline, CDR1 is LNHNV and CDR2 YYDKDF (reference sequence). The V segment lost 5 bases and the J segment 3 bases; nucleotides outside the gene matches: 9. In DNA form, the CDR3 reads TGTGCCACCAGCCAGGGGACAGCCGAGAAAGAGACCCAGTACTTC. Translated, it gives CATSQGTAEKETQYF.

V usage is TRBV29-1 and J usage is TRBJ1-2; D perhaps matches TRBD1 (5 bases). Germline V gives CDR1 SQVTM, CDR2 ANQGSEA. The CDR3 totals 14 residues. Trimming removed 0 bases from V and 7 bases from J, with 15 bases in between. In DNA form, the CDR3 reads TGCAGCGTTGAAGAGGCCATAGCAGGGTCTGGCTACACCTTC. This gives the protein CSVEEAIAGSGYTF.

As for this clonotype: The junction shows a germline mismatch at one end, possibly a read error. The chain joins TRBV5-1 to TRBJ2-5; maybe TRBD2 (6 bases). CDR1 is SGHRS, CDR2 YFSETQ, per germline. The CDR3 has 14 residues. CDR3 DNA: TGCGCCAGTTTTATGCGGGGCCAGGCAGAGACCCAGAACTTC. Amino acid sequence: CASFMRGQAETQNF.

This chain connects TRBV10-3 to TRBJ2-3, with 9 bases that match TRBD2. V lost 7 bases, J lost 3 bases, and 5 bases stayed unmatched. The germline CDR1 and CDR2 sequences are ENHRY and SYGVKD. This CDR3 contains 14 residues. The CDR3: CAIKPSGVTDTQYF. The DNA for the CDR3 is TGTGCCATCAAACCTAGCGGGGTAACAGATACGCAGTATTTT.

The gene calls are TRBV7-2 and TRBJ1-1; no clear D. The germline gives CDR1 SGHTA, CDR2 FQGNSA. The CDR3 extends over 15 amino acids. V was shortened by 5 bases and J by 4 bases, with 17 bases between the two germline ends. DNA of the CDR3: TGTGCCAGCAGCCCAGAGGCGGGTCCCGGCACTGAAGCTTTCTTT. This gives the protein CASSPEAGPGTEAFF.

This rearrangement joins TRBV7-2 to TRBJ1-2, with a weak D call TRBD1 (5 bases). The V gene lost 1 base and the J gene lost 10 bases, with 13 bases spanning the gap. CDR1 is SGHTA and CDR2 is FQGNSA in the germline V gene. The CDR3 is 13 residues long. As DNA, the CDR3 is TGTGCCAGCAGCTTAGGATCAGGGAGTGACTACACCTTC. It is translated as CASSLGSGSDYTF.

This chain joins TRBV20-1 and TRBJ2-5, with unresolved D. Germline values: CDR1 DFQATT, CDR2 SNEGSKA (reference sequence). The CDR3 length is 12 residues. Between the trimmed V and J ends, which lost 3 bases and 2 bases, there was a span of 7 bases. CDR3 DNA sequence: TGCAGTGCTAGGTTCGTACAAGAGACCCAGTACTTC. The encoded protein is CSARFVQETQYF.

In its sample, this clonotype was seen a few times. The chain is built from TRBV6-5 and TRBJ1-2; D remains unclear. The CDR3 sequence is 13 residues long. Germline CDR1 MNHEY, CDR2 SVGAGI. The V end lost 0 bases, the J end lost 6 bases, and 8 bases lay between the germline ends. The CDR3 nucleotides are TGTGCCAGCAGTTACTCTACAGCTGATGGCTACACCTTC. It translates to CASSYSTADGYTF.

This clonotype was seen a few times. The chain employs TRBV7-6 and TRBJ2-1, with D unclear. Germline V gene data show CDR1 as SGHVS and CDR2 as FNYEAQ. Trimming cost V 1 base and J 9 bases, with 16 bases left between them. The CDR3 is 15 amino acids. The chain's CDR3 is CASSLGRASTGEQFF. CDR3 DNA sequence: TGTGCCAGCAGCTTAGGTCGAGCGTCCACCGGTGAGCAGTTCTTC.

This clonotype has more than one count but fewer than ten. The V and J genes are TRBV7-2 and TRBJ1-2; tentatively, D is TRBD1 (5 bases). Trimming left V 1 base short and J 5 bases short, with 11 bases between. This CDR3 spans 14 amino acids. From germline, CDR1 is SGHTA and CDR2 FQGNSA. DNA for the CDR3: TGTGCCAGCAGCTTAGAATTGGGGGGATATGGCTACACCTTC. It encodes CASSLELGGYGYTF. Full variable domain (outside the CDR3, taken from reference TRBV7-2 and TRBJ1-2): GAGVSQSPSNKVTEKGKDVELRCDPISGHTALYWYRQSLGQGLEFLIYFQGNSAPDKSGLPSDRFSAERTGGSVSTLTIQRTQQEDSAVYLCASSLELGGYGYTFGSGTRLTVV.

The gene calls are TRBV29-1 and TRBJ2-1; no clear D gene. CDR3 length: 13 amino acids. Trimming pared 3 bases from V and 3 bases from J, leaving 9 bases between. Germline CDR1 SQVTM, CDR2 ANQGSEA. The CDR3 DNA reads as TGCAGCGTTGATGACGGCCGCTACAATGAGCAGTTCTTC. Amino acids: CSVDDGRYNEQFF.